A single TCR beta chain is shown here with its context. This receptor's antigen is unknown. Base qualities are not recorded, but no much larger clone differs from it by a single base. The sample was run on an Illumina NovaSeq 6000. TCRalpha and TCRbeta cDNA libraries were constructed by 5'RACE with constant-segment primers, with sample barcodes and unique molecular identifiers being introduced. Trizol reagent was used to extract RNA from every sample. Amplification of the libraries took two PCR steps, and the second step added a second sample barcode plus Illumina TruSeq adapters. The libraries were sequenced on an Illumina NovaSeq using 2 x 150 bp paired-end reads. Regarding the original processing steps: The reads were demultiplexed and collapsed into UMI-guided consensus sequences using migec v1.2.7. Using mixcr v2.1.11, the UMI consensuses were aligned to TRA and TRB V and J templates and assembled into clonotypes. A clonotype was counted as expanded or contracted only if both edgeR and NoisET called the change significant, with noise models trained on biological replicates. For edgeR calls, the thresholds were a false discovery rate-adjusted p below 0.01 and a log2 fold-change of 1. As an exploratory analysis of dynamics, PCA with hierarchical clustering was applied to max-normalized trajectories of the 1000 most abundant clonotypes. Each responding clone was given a CD4 or CD8 phenotype based on the CD4+ and CD8+ repertoires, which had been sequenced separately. TCRdb trimmed public reads at Q25 via fastp, called clones via MiXCR and kept in-frame beta chains. Merged by CDR3 protein, the rows form single entries marked with the most common genes and DNA. The V and J calls were not made by the authors but by TCRdb's processing. Present in this sample are about 150,000 distinct CDR3 sequences, less than 25% of which were seen just once. The top ten hold roughly 25% of the sample.

The sample belongs to a study of T-cell memory formation after mild COVID-19 (TCRdb year 2021). About the study as a whole: TCR sequence clusters from the two donors were largely donor specific. The cohort was made up of two young adult volunteers, one female and one male, who were previously healthy. T-cell clones expanding and contracting after mild COVID-19 in two donors were tracked by longitudinal TCRalpha and TCRbeta repertoire sequencing. Paper-wide results and their limitations: Some responding clones were found in pre-infection memory, which suggests that pre-existing cross-reactive memory T cells took part in the SARS-CoV-2 response. The study covered only a couple of mild cases, and larger cohorts including severe cases with pre-infection samples were considered necessary. Contracting CD4+ clones turned up mainly in the CM and EM memory subsets, whereas EMRA was where CD8+ clones were enriched. The second-wave clones that peaked on day 37 were not confirmed to be SARS-CoV-2 specific. Balanced CD4/CD8 phenotypes were observed for clones contracting from day 15 to 85, whereas a bias towards CD4+ was observed for a second wave of clones expanding from day 15 to 37.

The CDR3 covers 15 residues, taking in both the cysteine and the phenylalanine. The CDR3 DNA has 45 bases and is translated from base 1. The germline V gene sets CDR1 to SGHRS and CDR2 to YFSETQ. Trimming at the junction amounts to 6 bases on V and 4 bases on J, and the germline ends lie 19 bases apart. Ficoll-Paque density gradient centrifugation was the method used to isolate PBMCs. The specimen sequenced was PBMCs or a T cell subset sorted from them (not recorded which). The origin of this receptor is an adult woman who had mild COVID-19 (a few samples of this study predate the infection). The sample titles of this study are shuffled in the database, so cell type and time point are left out; the donor was told from shared clones. Recombination connected TRBV5-1 to TRBJ1-1; confidence is insufficient to name the D gene. The DNA sequence follows: TGCGCCAGCACTCTCTCCTGGGGAGGAGGCACTGAAGCTTTCTTT. This codes for CASTLSWGGGTEAFF.